This T cell receptor (beta chain) derives from a study of human T cells and chemical hapten exposure. Overall study: Patch tests applied 0.01% DPC to the upper back and were scored after 6 days.

The time point: pre-sensitization, week 0. Treatment reported: therapeutic diphenylcyclopropenone sensitization with weekly scalp DPC. Donors, patients with alopecia ranging from 18 to 70 years old and judged suitable for DPC, provided samples. Regarding this clonotype: Its antigen is unidentified.

TCRdb re-called the RACE reads through MiXCR, storing one row per CDR3 protein. The sample has some 360,000 distinct CDR3 sequences, 5.1% seen once; the top ten hold 2% to 3%. Overall study findings and caveats: The count of PT1 expanded TCRs correlated positively with patch test score.

CDR3 length equals 13 residues. CDR1 and CDR2 (germline): MDHEN, SYDVKM. J gave up 4 bases and V 9 bases, and 6 bases lay outside the gene matches. The clonotype originates from a woman between 50 and 59 years old with alopecia areata. Some clones in this sample may be carry-over from other donors' samples. Sequenced here: whole blood, sampled in connection with sensitization to the hapten diphenylcyclopropenone (DPC). The chain has TRBV28 and TRBJ2-7, with 10 bases lining up with TRBD2. CDR3 DNA sequence: TGTGCCAGTCTCTCTAGCGGGAGTTACGAGCAGTACTTC. This gives the protein CASLSSGSYEQYF.